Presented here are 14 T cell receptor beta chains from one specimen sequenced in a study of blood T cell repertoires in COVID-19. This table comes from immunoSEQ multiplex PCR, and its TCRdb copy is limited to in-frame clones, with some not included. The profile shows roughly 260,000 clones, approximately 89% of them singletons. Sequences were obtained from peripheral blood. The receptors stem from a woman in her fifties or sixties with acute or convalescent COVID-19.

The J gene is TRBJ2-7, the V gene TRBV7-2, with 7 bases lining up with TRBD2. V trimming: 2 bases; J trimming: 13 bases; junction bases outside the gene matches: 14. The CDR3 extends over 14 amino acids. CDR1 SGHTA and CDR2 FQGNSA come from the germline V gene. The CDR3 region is CASSLFAGEGLRYF. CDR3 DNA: TGTGCCAGCAGCTTATTTGCGGGAGAGGGTTTACGTTACTTC.

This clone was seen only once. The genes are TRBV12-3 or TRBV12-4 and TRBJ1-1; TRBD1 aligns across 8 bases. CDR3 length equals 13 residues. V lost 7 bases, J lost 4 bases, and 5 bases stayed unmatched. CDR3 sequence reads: CASTIDRGTEAFF. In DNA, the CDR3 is TGTGCCAGCACTATAGACAGGGGCACTGAAGCTTTCTTT.

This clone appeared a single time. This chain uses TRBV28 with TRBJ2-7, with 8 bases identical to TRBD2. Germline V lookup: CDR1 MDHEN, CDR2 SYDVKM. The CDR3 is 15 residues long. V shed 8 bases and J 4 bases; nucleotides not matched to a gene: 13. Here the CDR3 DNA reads TGTGCCAGCTCAACCACCGGGACTAGTGAGTACGAGCAGTACTTC. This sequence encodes CASSTTGTSEYEQYF.

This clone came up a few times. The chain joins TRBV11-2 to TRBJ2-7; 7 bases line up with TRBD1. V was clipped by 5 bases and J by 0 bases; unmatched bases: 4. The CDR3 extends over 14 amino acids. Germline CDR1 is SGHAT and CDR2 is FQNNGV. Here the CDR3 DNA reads TGTGCCAGCAGCCGCGACAGGGCCTCCTACGAGCAGTACTTC. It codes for CASSRDRASYEQYF.

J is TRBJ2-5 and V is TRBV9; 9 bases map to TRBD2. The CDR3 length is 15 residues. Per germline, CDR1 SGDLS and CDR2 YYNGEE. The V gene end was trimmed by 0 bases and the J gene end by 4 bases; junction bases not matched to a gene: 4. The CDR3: CASSVGAGGGETQYF. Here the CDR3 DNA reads TGTGCCAGCAGCGTAGGAGCGGGGGGTGGAGAGACCCAGTACTTC.

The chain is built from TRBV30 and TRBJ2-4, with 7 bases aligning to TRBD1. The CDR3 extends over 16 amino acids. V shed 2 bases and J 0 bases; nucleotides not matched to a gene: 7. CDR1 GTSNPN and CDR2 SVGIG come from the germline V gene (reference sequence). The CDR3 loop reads CAWSPGQSLAKNIQYF. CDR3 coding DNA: TGTGCCTGGAGTCCGGGACAGAGCCTAGCCAAAAACATTCAGTACTTC.

The CDR3 protein is CASSSFLGGNIQYF. CDR3 coding DNA: TGTGCCAGCAGTTCCTTTCTCGGCGGAAACATTCAGTACTTC. The chain is built from TRBV28 and TRBJ2-4, with D unclear. The ends were cut back, 4 bases at V and 6 bases at J, with 13 bases in the middle. The CDR3 runs to 14 residues. The germline gives CDR1 MDHEN, CDR2 SYDVKM.

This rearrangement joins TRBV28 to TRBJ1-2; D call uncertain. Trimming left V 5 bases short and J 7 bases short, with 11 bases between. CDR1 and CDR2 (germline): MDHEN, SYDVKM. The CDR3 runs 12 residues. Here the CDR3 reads CASSRVSGGYTF. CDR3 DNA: TGTGCCAGCAGTCGGGTAAGCGGTGGCTACACCTTC.

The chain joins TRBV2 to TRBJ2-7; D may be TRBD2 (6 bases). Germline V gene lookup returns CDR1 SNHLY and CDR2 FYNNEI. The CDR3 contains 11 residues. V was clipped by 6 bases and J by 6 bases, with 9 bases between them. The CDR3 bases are TGTGCCAGCAGAGTACTAGCCGAGCAGTACTTC. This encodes CASRVLAEQYF. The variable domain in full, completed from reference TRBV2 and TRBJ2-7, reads EPEVTQTPSHQVTQMGQEVILRCVPISNHLYFYWYRQILGQKVEFLVSFYNNEISEKSEIFDDQFSVERPDGSNFTLKIRSTKLEDSAMYFCASRVLAEQYFGPGTRLTVT.

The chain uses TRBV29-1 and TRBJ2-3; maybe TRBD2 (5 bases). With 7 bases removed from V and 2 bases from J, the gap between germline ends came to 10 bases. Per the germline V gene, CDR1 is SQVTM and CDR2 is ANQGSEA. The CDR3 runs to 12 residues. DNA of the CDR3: TGCAGCGAGAAGGGAGCCACAGATACGCAGTATTTT. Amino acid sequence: CSEKGATDTQYF.

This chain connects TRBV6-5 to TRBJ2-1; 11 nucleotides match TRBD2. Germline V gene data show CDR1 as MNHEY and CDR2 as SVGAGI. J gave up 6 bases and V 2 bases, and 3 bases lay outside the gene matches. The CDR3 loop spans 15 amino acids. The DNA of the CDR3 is TGTGCCAGCAGTTACGCCGGGACTAGCGGCAATGAGCAGTTCTTC. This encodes CASSYAGTSGNEQFF.

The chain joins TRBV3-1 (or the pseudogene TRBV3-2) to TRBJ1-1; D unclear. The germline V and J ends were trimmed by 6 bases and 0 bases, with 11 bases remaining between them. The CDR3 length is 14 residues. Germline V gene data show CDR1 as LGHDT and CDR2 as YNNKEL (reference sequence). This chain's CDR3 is CASRLSAVNTEAFF. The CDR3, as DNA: TGTGCCAGCAGACTATCCGCAGTGAACACTGAAGCTTTCTTT.

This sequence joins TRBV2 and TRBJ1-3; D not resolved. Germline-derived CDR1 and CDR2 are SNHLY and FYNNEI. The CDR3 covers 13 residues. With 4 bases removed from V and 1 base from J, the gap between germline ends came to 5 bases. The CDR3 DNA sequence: TGTGCCAGCAGTGTACAGTCTGGAAACACCATATATTTT. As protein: CASSVQSGNTIYF.

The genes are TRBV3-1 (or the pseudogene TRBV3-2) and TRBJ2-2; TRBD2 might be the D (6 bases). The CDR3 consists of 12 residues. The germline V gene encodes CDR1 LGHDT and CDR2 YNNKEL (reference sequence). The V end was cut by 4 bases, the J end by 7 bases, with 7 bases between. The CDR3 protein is CASSLGGGELFF. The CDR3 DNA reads TGTGCCAGCAGCCTCGGGGGCGGGGAGCTGTTTTTT.